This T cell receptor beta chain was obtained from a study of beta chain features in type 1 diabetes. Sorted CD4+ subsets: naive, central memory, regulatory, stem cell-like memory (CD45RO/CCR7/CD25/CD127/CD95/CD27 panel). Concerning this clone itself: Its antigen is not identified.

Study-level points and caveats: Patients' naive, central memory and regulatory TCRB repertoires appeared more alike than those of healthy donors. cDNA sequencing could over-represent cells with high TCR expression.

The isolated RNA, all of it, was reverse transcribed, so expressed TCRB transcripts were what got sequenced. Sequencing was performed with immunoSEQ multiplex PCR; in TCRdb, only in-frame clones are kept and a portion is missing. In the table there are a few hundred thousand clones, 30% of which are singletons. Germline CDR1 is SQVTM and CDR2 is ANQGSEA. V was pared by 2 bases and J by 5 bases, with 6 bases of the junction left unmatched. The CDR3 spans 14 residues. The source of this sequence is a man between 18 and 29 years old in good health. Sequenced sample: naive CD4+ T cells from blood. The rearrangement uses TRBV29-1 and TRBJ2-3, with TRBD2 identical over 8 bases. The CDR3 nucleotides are TGCAGCGTTGAAATCGGGAGGGATGGAGATACGCAGTATTTT. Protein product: CSVEIGRDGDTQYF.